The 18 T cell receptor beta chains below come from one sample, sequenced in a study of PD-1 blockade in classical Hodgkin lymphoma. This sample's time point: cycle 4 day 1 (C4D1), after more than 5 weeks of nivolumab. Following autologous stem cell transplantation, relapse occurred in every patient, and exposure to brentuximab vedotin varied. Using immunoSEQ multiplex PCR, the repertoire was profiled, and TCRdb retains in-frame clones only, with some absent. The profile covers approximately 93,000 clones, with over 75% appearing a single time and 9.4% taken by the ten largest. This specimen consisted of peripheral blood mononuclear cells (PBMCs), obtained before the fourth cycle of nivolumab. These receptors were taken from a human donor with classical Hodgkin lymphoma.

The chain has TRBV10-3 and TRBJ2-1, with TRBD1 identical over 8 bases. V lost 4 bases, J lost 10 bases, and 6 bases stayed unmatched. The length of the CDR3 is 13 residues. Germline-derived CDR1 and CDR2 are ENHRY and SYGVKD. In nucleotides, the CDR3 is TGTGCCATCAGTGGATCAGGGGGCGTAGAGCAGTTCTTC. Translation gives CAISGSGGVEQFF.

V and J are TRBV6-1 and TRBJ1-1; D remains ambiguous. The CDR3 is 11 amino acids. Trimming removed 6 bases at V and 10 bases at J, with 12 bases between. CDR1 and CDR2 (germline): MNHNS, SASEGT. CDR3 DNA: TGTGCCAGCAGCGAGGGAAGGGTAGCTTTCTTT. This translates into CASSEGRVAFF.

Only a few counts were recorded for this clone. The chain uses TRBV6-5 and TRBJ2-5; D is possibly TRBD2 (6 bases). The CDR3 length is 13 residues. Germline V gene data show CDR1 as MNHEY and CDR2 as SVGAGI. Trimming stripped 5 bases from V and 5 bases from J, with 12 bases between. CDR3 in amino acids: CASSTGLRETQYF. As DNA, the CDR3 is TGTGCCAGCAGTACGGGACTCAGGGAGACCCAGTACTTC.

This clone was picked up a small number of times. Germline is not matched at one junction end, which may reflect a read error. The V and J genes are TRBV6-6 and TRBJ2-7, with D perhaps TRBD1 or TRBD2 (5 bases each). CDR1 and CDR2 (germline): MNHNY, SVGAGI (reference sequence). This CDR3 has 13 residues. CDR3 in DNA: TGTGCCAGCAGTGCCCGGGACGGCAGCGGTAGGGGCTTC. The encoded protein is CASSARDGSGRGF.

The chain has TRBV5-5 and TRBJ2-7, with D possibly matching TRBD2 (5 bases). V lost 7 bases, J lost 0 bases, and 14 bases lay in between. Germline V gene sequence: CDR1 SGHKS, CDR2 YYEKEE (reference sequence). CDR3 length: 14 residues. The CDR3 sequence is CASGTSGSSYEQYF. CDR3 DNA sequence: TGTGCCAGCGGTACTAGTGGGAGCTCCTACGAGCAGTACTTC.

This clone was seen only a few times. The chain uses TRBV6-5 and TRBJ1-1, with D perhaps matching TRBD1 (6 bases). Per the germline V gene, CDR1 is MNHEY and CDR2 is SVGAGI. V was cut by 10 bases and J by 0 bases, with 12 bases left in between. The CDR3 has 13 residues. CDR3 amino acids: CATGQSMNTEAFF. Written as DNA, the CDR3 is TGTGCCACCGGACAGTCCATGAACACTGAAGCTTTCTTT.

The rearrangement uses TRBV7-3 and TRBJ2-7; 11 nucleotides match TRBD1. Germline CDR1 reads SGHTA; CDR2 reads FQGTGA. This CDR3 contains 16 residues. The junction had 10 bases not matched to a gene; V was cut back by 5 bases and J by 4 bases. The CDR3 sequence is CASSAGPGQGDYEQYF. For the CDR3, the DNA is TGTGCCAGCAGCGCCGGGCCGGGACAGGGGGATTACGAGCAGTACTTC.

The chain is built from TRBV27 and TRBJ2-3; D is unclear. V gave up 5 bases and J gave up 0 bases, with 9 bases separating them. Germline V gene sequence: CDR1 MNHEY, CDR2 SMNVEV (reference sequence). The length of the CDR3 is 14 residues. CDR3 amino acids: CASSRGYSTDTQYF. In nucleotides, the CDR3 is TGTGCCAGCAGTCGAGGATATAGCACAGATACGCAGTATTTT.

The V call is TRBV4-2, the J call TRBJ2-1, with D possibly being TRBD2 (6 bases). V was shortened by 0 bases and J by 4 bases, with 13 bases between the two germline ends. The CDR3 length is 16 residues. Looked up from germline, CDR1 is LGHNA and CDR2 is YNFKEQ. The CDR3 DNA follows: TGTGCCAGCAGCCAAGATCCGGCGGGGAAATACAATGAGCAGTTCTTC. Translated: CASSQDPAGKYNEQFF.

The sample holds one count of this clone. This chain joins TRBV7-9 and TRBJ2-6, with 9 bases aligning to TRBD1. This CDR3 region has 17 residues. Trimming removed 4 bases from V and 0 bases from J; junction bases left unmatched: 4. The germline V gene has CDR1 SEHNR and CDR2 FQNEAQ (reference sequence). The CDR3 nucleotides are TGTGCCAGCAGCTCCGGGACAGGGACCTCTGGGGCCAACGTCCTGACTTTC. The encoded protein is CASSSGTGTSGANVLTF.

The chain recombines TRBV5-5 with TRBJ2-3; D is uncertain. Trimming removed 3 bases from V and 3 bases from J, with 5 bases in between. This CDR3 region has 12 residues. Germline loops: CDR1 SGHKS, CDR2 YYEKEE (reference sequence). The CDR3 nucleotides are TGTGCCAGCAGCTATTGGACAGATACGCAGTATTTT. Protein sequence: CASSYWTDTQYF. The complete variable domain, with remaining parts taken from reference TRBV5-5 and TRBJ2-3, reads DAGVTQSPTHLIKTRGQQVTLRCSPISGHKSVSWYQQVLGQGPQFIFQYYEKEERGRGNFPDRFSARQFPNYSSELNVNALLLGDSALYLCASSYWTDTQYFGPGTRLTVL.

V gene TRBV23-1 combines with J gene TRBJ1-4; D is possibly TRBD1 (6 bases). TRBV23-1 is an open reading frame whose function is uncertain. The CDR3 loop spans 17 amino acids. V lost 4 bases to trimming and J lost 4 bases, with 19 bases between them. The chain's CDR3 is CASSRPRDIAVNEKLFF. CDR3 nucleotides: TGCGCCAGCAGTCGACCCCGGGACATCGCGGTTAATGAAAAACTGTTTTTT.

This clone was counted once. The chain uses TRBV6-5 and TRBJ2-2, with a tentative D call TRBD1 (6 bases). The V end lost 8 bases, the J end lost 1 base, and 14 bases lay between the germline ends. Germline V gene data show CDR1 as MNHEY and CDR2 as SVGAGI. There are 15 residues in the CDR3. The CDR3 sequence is CASASLDRNTGELFF. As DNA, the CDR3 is TGTGCCAGCGCTAGCTTGGACAGGAACACCGGGGAGCTGTTTTTT.

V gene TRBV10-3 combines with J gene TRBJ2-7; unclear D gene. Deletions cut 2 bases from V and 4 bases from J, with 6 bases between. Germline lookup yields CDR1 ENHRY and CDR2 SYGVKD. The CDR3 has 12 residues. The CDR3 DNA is TGTGCCATCAGTGAGACCCGATACGAGCAGTACTTC. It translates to CAISETRYEQYF.

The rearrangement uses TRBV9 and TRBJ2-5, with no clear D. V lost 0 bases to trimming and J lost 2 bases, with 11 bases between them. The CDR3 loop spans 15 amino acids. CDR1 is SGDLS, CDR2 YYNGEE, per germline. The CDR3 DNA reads TGTGCCAGCAGCGTAGGAGGAGTTTGGCAAGAGACCCAGTACTTC. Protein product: CASSVGGVWQETQYF.

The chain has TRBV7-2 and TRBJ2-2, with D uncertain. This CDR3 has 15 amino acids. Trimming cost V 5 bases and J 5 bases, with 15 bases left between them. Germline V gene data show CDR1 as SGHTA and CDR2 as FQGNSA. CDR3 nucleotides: TGTGCCAGCAGCGTGTATAGCCTCCTAACCGGGGAGCTGTTTTTT. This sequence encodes CASSVYSLLTGELFF.

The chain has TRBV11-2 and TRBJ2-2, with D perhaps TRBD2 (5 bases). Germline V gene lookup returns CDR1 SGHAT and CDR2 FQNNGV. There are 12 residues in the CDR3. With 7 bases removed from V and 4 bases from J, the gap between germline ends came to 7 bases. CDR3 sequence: CASNAGTGELFF. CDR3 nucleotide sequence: TGTGCCAGCAACGCGGGCACCGGGGAGCTGTTTTTT.

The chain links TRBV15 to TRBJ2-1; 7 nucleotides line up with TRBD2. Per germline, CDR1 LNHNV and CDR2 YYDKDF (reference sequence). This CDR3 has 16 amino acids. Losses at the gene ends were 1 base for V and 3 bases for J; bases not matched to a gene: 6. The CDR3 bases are TGTGCCACCAGCAGAGTTCTAGCGGAGAGCTACAATGAGCAGTTCTTC. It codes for CATSRVLAESYNEQFF.